Sequencing of this TCR beta chain was carried out in a study of cytomegalovirus exposure and HLA in healthy donors. Background on the study: Around four fifths of 350 to 400 genotyped donors fell in the Caucasian-associated ancestry cluster.

Both 60 Vbeta primers and 13 Jbeta primers went into the PCR. The assay was immunoSEQ multiplex PCR, and TCRdb's table has in-frame clones only and misses some. The sample records over 100,000 clones, about 60% being singletons. Overall study results and limits: In a later analysis, CMV-associated beta chains were mostly HLA-associated, it appeared.

The table lists this clone with a count of one. Its antigen is not identified. This CDR3 contains 13 residues. With 0 bases removed from V and 6 bases from J, the gap between germline ends came to 5 bases. Germline-derived CDR1 and CDR2 are KGHSH and LQKENI. The sequence came from a human donor in good health. Sequencing was performed on PBMCs. This chain joins TRBV18 and TRBJ2-2; D is unclear. CDR3 in amino acids: CASSPPGAGELFF. Written as DNA, the CDR3 is TGTGCCAGCTCACCACCGGGCGCCGGGGAGCTGTTTTTT.